Shown below are 32 T cell receptor beta chains from a single sample sequenced in a study of T-cell reconstitution after alpha-beta-depleted transplantation in children. For TCRbeta, the library was prepared with unique molecular identifiers. TCRdb passed the PCR reads through MiXCR, listing each CDR3 protein once. The table lists 250,000 to 300,000 distinct CDR3 sequences, roughly 9.5% of them singletons. The specimen comprised PBMCs from the stem cell graft donor, sampled from the stem cell graft. These receptor sequences come from a human donor who donated a stem cell graft to a child with SCID.

This clonotype was seen only a few times. J is TRBJ2-1 and V is TRBV6-5; 8 bases line up with TRBD1. V gave up 0 bases and J gave up 4 bases; unmatched junction bases: 5. The V gene's germline CDR1 is MNHEY and CDR2 SVGAGI. This CDR3 region has 16 residues. CDR3 nucleotide sequence: TGTGCCAGCAGTTACTCTCCCGGGACAGGTTACAATGAGCAGTTCTTC. Translated, it gives CASSYSPGTGYNEQFF.

This clonotype was observed at least ten times. The J gene is TRBJ2-3, the V gene TRBV12-3 or TRBV12-4; either TRBD1 or TRBD2 may supply D (5 bases each). The CDR3 contains 15 residues. The ends were cut back, 6 bases at V and 0 bases at J, with 13 bases in the middle. CDR3 region: CASRTSGPSTDTQYF. The CDR3 nucleotides are TGTGCCAGCAGGACATCGGGGCCTAGCACAGATACGCAGTATTTT.

The sample holds a few counts of this clonotype. The chain recombines TRBV12-3 or TRBV12-4 with TRBJ1-6; D perhaps matches TRBD1 (6 bases). There are 14 residues in the CDR3. V lost 5 bases and J lost 14, with 19 bases in between. CDR3 sequence (DNA): TGTGCCAGCAGTGTACAGGGCCTTTCAGGAGCCCTCCACTTT. Translating it yields CASSVQGLSGALHF.

The CDR3 loop is CASSDGGAGDTQYF. The CDR3 region has the DNA TGTGCCAGCAGCGACGGGGGGGCCGGAGATACGCAGTATTTT. This chain connects TRBV9 to TRBJ2-3; TRBD2 aligns across 8 bases. The V segment lost 3 bases and the J segment 5 bases; nucleotides outside the gene matches: 5. The germline V gene encodes CDR1 SGDLS and CDR2 YYNGEE. The CDR3 length is 14 residues.

J is TRBJ2-3 and V is TRBV29-1; a weak D match, TRBD2 (6 bases). The CDR3 totals 15 residues. Trimming took off 3 bases at V and 3 bases at J, with 16 bases between the two ends. The germline CDR1 and CDR2 sequences are SQVTM and ANQGSEA. Here the CDR3 DNA reads TGCAGCGTTGATGAGGGGAGGAGGGGAACAGATACGCAGTATTTT. This translates into CSVDEGRRGTDTQYF.

This clonotype has just a few counts. The chain links TRBV7-2 to TRBJ2-5; D might be TRBD1 or TRBD2, each matching 6 bases. V was clipped by 1 base and J by 7 bases, with 22 bases between them. Germline CDR1 and CDR2: SGHTA and FQGNSA. This CDR3 comprises 17 residues. CDR3 nucleotides: TGTGCCAGCAGCTTAGTGGGAATCGGACAGCCAGCGGGGACCCAGTACTTC. This gives the protein CASSLVGIGQPAGTQYF.

There are many counts of this clonotype. The V and J genes are TRBV2 and TRBJ2-1; 9 bases agree with TRBD2. This CDR3 comprises 15 residues. Trimming cost V 4 bases and J 4 bases; bases outside gene matches: 5. Germline CDR1 and CDR2: SNHLY and FYNNEI. The CDR3 nucleotides are TGTGCCAGCAGTGTACGTAGCGGGGGATACAATGAGCAGTTCTTC. This encodes CASSVRSGGYNEQFF.

This clonotype was seen only a few times. The rearrangement uses TRBV19 and TRBJ2-7; D possibly corresponds to TRBD2 (6 bases). This CDR3 region has 14 residues. Trimming took off 3 bases at V and 0 bases at J, with 9 bases between the two ends. Germline CDR1 and CDR2: LNHDA and SQIVND (reference sequence). The CDR3 DNA sequence: TGTGCCAGTAGTATGGGACTGACCTCCTACGAGCAGTACTTC. It translates to CASSMGLTSYEQYF.

This clonotype appeared a single time. This chain joins TRBV12-3 or TRBV12-4 and TRBJ1-2; D remains ambiguous. The germline V and J ends were trimmed by 1 base and 2 bases, with 8 bases remaining between them. CDR3 size: 14 residues. The CDR3 nucleotides are TGTGCCAGCAGTTTAGTAGAACGAAACTATGGCTACACCTTC. This sequence encodes CASSLVERNYGYTF.

V is TRBV7-3 and J is TRBJ2-2; D gene uncertain. The CDR3 length is 13 residues. Germline values: CDR1 SGHTA, CDR2 FQGTGA. Trimming pared 5 bases from V and 6 bases from J, leaving 10 bases between. Here the CDR3 DNA reads TGTGCCAGCAGCCAATGGGCCGCCGGGGAGCTGTTTTTT. This gives the protein CASSQWAAGELFF.

The chain links TRBV18 to TRBJ2-5; 7 nucleotides align to TRBD1. This CDR3 region has 15 residues. With 0 bases clipped from V and 2 bases from J, the junction kept 3 bases outside the gene matches. Germline V gene lookup returns CDR1 KGHSH and CDR2 LQKENI. Written as DNA, the CDR3 is TGTGCCAGCTCACCACCAAGGACAGGTCAAGAGACCCAGTACTTC. Protein product: CASSPPRTGQETQYF.

At least ten counts were recorded for this clonotype. DNA of the CDR3: TGCAGTGCGCAGCGATGGGCCTCCTACGAGCAGTACTTC. As protein: CSAQRWASYEQYF. The V gene is TRBV20-1, the J gene TRBJ2-7; D call uncertain. The ends were cut back, 6 bases at V and 0 bases at J, with 12 bases in the middle. The CDR3 extends over 13 amino acids. The germline CDR1 and CDR2 sequences are DFQATT and SNEGSKA (reference sequence).

This chain links TRBV5-5 with TRBJ2-1; D possibly corresponds to TRBD2 (6 bases). Trimming cost V 3 bases and J 3 bases, with 13 bases left between them. The CDR3 is 15 amino acids. CDR1 and CDR2 (germline): SGHKS, YYEKEE (reference sequence). The CDR3 protein is CASSSGLPDYNEQFF. The CDR3 DNA is TGTGCCAGCAGCTCGGGACTCCCTGACTACAATGAGCAGTTCTTC.

The sample holds many counts of this clonotype. The rearrangement joins TRBV12-3 or TRBV12-4 to TRBJ2-7; D tentatively fits TRBD1 or TRBD2 (6 bases each). With 1 base removed from V and 4 bases from J, the gap between germline ends came to 11 bases. This CDR3 comprises 14 residues. In DNA form, the CDR3 reads TGTGCCAGCAGTTTAGAGGGGGGCCTTTACGAGCAGTACTTC. Its protein is CASSLEGGLYEQYF.

At least ten counts were recorded for this clonotype. The chain is built from TRBV29-1 and TRBJ2-7; D perhaps matches TRBD1 (6 bases). This CDR3 is built from 13 residues. Germline V gives CDR1 SQVTM, CDR2 ANQGSEA. V was trimmed by 1 base and J by 2 bases, leaving 9 bases between them. The CDR3 region has the DNA TGCAGCGTTGAAGCGGACAGCCCCTACGAGCAGTACTTC. This gives the protein CSVEADSPYEQYF.

Only one count was recorded for this clonotype. This CDR3 is missing its conserved last phenylalanine or tryptophan, likely due to a read error. The chain carries TRBV5-1 and TRBJ2-5, with D perhaps TRBD2 (5 bases). This CDR3 contains 13 residues. Trimming pared 6 bases from V and 4 bases from J, leaving 13 bases between. The germline V gene encodes CDR1 SGHRS and CDR2 YFSETQ. For the CDR3, the DNA is TGCGCCAGCATGTGGGCAGAGGGAGAGACCCAGTACTTA. Translation: CASMWAEGETQYL.

This clonotype was observed a handful of times. J is TRBJ1-6 and V is TRBV10-2; 8 positions match TRBD1. Germline CDR1 and CDR2: WSHSY and SAAADI. V trimming: 8 bases; J trimming: 10 bases; junction bases outside the gene matches: 10. The CDR3 sequence is 14 residues long. The CDR3 spells CASQEAGGRSPLHF. The CDR3, as DNA: TGCGCCAGCCAAGAGGCAGGGGGCAGATCACCCCTCCACTTT.

This clonotype was seen only a few times. The chain uses TRBV5-1 and TRBJ2-2, with TRBD1 matching over 10 bases. This CDR3 is built from 15 residues. V was clipped by 3 bases and J by 5 bases; unmatched bases: 4. Germline CDR1 and CDR2: SGHRS and YFSETQ. The CDR3 spells CASSSDRGQTGELFF. The CDR3 DNA sequence: TGCGCCAGCAGCTCAGACAGGGGGCAAACCGGGGAGCTGTTTTTT.

The chain uses TRBV6-5 and TRBJ1-4; no reliable D call. The germline V and J ends were trimmed by 0 bases and 8 bases, with 7 bases remaining between them. CDR1 is MNHEY, CDR2 SVGAGI, per germline. CDR3 length equals 13 residues. The DNA for the CDR3 is TGTGCCAGCAGTTACTCAGGCATGGAAAAACTGTTTTTT. It yields the protein CASSYSGMEKLFF.

The chain couples TRBV6-2 or TRBV6-3 to TRBJ1-5, with 7 bases identical to TRBD1. The CDR3 totals 16 residues. The junction had 8 bases not matched to a gene; V was cut back by 2 bases and J by 4 bases. Germline CDR1 is MNHEY and CDR2 is SVGEGT. Here the CDR3 reads CASSYPRTGGNQPQHF. The DNA of the CDR3 is TGTGCCAGCAGTTACCCCCGGACAGGAGGAAATCAGCCCCAGCATTTT.

Only a few counts were recorded for this clonotype. The chain is built from TRBV13 and TRBJ2-7; D is possibly TRBD1 (6 bases). The V end lost 8 bases, the J end lost 3 bases, and 8 bases lay between the germline ends. The CDR3 is 11 amino acids. Looked up from germline, CDR1 is PRHDT and CDR2 is FYEKMQ (reference sequence). The CDR3 sequence is CASGTSYEQYF. CDR3 in DNA: TGTGCCAGCGGGACAAGCTACGAGCAGTACTTC.

This clonotype was observed at least ten times. V is TRBV9 and J is TRBJ2-5; TRBD2 is a possible D gene (5 bases). The germline CDR1 and CDR2 sequences are SGDLS and YYNGEE. This CDR3 has 14 residues. The V end was cut by 4 bases, the J end by 2 bases, with 12 bases between. CDR3 region: CASSPPSGQETQYF. Written as DNA, the CDR3 is TGTGCCAGCAGCCCCCCGTCGGGGCAAGAGACCCAGTACTTC.

This clonotype has a handful of counts. This chain uses TRBV3-1 with TRBJ2-1; D is perhaps TRBD1 (6 bases). This CDR3 is 17 amino acids long. Trimming removed 0 bases at V and 6 bases at J, with 18 bases between. Germline V gene sequence: CDR1 LGHDT, CDR2 YNNKEL (reference sequence). The CDR3 region is CASSQDWGPRSGNEQFF. The CDR3 nucleotides read TGTGCCAGCAGCCAAGACTGGGGGCCCCGGTCAGGCAATGAGCAGTTCTTC.

The rearrangement uses TRBV11-2 and TRBJ1-1; perhaps TRBD1 as D (5 bases). The CDR3 loop spans 13 amino acids. Trimming left V 3 bases short and J 3 bases short, with 8 bases between. CDR1 is SGHAT and CDR2 is FQNNGV in the germline V gene. For the CDR3, the DNA is TGTGCCAGCAGCTTCGGGGCTCACACTGAAGCTTTCTTT. Residues: CASSFGAHTEAFF.

The V gene is TRBV5-6, the J gene TRBJ2-3; 8 nucleotides match TRBD1. Germline lookup yields CDR1 SGHDT and CDR2 YYEEEE. The CDR3 is 15 amino acids. V trimming: 4 bases; J trimming: 4 bases; junction bases outside the gene matches: 8. CDR3 nucleotide sequence: TGTGCCAGCAGCCCCGACAGGGGATTAGCAGATACGCAGTATTTT. This translates into CASSPDRGLADTQYF.

This clonotype showed up just a few times. V usage is TRBV10-3 and J usage is TRBJ1-6; D is uncertain. Looked up from germline, CDR1 is ENHRY and CDR2 is SYGVKD. CDR3 length: 11 amino acids. Trimming removed 3 bases from V and 9 bases from J, with 3 bases in between. CDR3 residues: CAISEGSPLHF. The CDR3 bases are TGTGCCATCAGTGAAGGTTCACCCCTCCACTTT.

The table lists this clonotype with many counts. The rearrangement uses TRBV5-5 and TRBJ2-3; possibly TRBD1 for D (6 bases). The V end was cut by 0 bases, the J end by 6 bases, with 11 bases between. The CDR3 covers 14 residues. CDR1 SGHKS and CDR2 YYEKEE come from the germline V gene (reference sequence). The CDR3 loop is CASSLVGGPDTQYF. CDR3 DNA sequence: TGTGCCAGCAGCTTGGTTGGGGGCCCCGATACGCAGTATTTT.

The gene calls are TRBV6-5 and TRBJ1-2; 7 bases are shared with TRBD1. The V gene's germline CDR1 is MNHEY and CDR2 SVGAGI. This CDR3 contains 14 residues. With V trimmed by 2 bases and J by 7 bases, 7 bases remained unmatched. CDR3 sequence reads: CASSYTDRAGGYTF. CDR3 coding DNA: TGTGCCAGCAGTTACACCGACAGGGCCGGTGGCTACACCTTC.

The chain combines TRBV25-1 with TRBJ2-4; no definite D call. The germline CDR1 and CDR2 sequences are MGHDK and SYGVNS. The CDR3 loop spans 16 amino acids. Trimming took 3 bases from V and 0 from J, leaving 12 bases between them. The CDR3 bases are TGTGCCAGCAGTGACCCGAGCCCGGAAGCCAAAAACATTCAGTACTTC. Its protein is CASSDPSPEAKNIQYF.

CDR3: CASRKDWGQTSSDTQYF. The CDR3 coding sequence is TGTGCCAGCAGAAAAGATTGGGGTCAAACATCGTCCGATACGCAGTATTTT. The rearrangement joins TRBV6-1 to TRBJ2-3; unclear D gene. The CDR3 contains 17 residues. V was clipped by 6 bases and J by 6 bases, with 25 bases between them. Germline V lookup: CDR1 MNHNS, CDR2 SASEGT.

The chain has TRBV20-1 and TRBJ2-3; D might be TRBD2 (6 bases). From germline, CDR1 is DFQATT and CDR2 SNEGSKA (reference sequence). The CDR3 sequence is 13 residues long. CDR3 nucleotides: TGCAGATGCGCGGGGCCACCAGGGGATACGCAGTATTTT. Residues: CRCAGPPGDTQYF.

As concerns this clonotype: A much larger clone sits a single nucleotide away, making a read error possible. The chain carries TRBV4-1 and TRBJ2-2; a weak D match, TRBD1 (6 bases). This CDR3 comprises 15 residues. CDR1 and CDR2 from the germline V gene are MGHRA and YSYEKL. Trimming left V 7 bases short and J 5 bases short, with 17 bases between. The CDR3 nucleotides read TGCGCCAGCACCCCGGGACATGGAATGACCGGGGAGCTGTTTTTT. Amino acid sequence: CASTPGHGMTGELFF.